This TCR beta chain was recorded in a study of blood T cells in healthy people across ages. Using a J-beta primer mix together with a sample-barcoded 5' primer, a second PCR was run for roughly 7 to 11 cycles. TCRdb processed the 5' RACE reads anew with MiXCR; each CDR3 protein has one entry. The sample carries fewer than 950,000 distinct CDR3 sequences, roughly 53% recorded once. J was trimmed by 6 bases and V by 4 bases; bases with no gene match: 6. From germline, CDR1 is SGHRS and CDR2 YFSETQ. The CDR3 runs 13 residues. This rearrangement joins TRBV5-1 to TRBJ1-1, with TRBD1 matching 7 bases. This clonotype was obtained from an elderly man in good health. Sequencing was performed on blood. CDR3 nucleotides: TGCGCCAGCAGCATCGGGACAGTCGCTGAAGCTTTCTTT. Amino acid sequence: CASSIGTVAEAFF.